The sequence of this T cell receptor (beta chain) was determined in a study of T cell responses to AZD1222 COVID-19 vaccine. This CDR3 contains 19 residues. J was trimmed by 2 bases and V by 0 bases; bases with no gene match: 15. Germline V gives CDR1 MDHEN, CDR2 SYDVKM. About this clone itself: Its antigen remains unidentified.

The method was immunoSEQ multiplex PCR; TCRdb's version includes in-frame clones alone and lacks a portion of them. Among about 120,000 clones listed, about nine tenths were seen once. Study-level findings and limits: A rise in Spike-specific TCR breadth and depth followed two AZD1222 doses. A mostly white British donor set with more females was recruited, and clonal diversity was possibly underestimated.

The sequence was obtained from an adult in good health. The rearrangement uses TRBV28 and TRBJ2-7, with TRBD1 identical over 8 bases. The sequencing used peripheral blood, collected on day 0 of AZD1222 vaccination. The CDR3 spells CASSLWTGEPKPNPYEQYF. The DNA for the CDR3 is TGTGCCAGCAGTTTATGGACAGGGGAACCAAAGCCCAACCCCTACGAGCAGTACTTC. The whole variable domain, filled in from reference TRBV28 and TRBJ2-7, reads DVKVTQSSRYLVKRTGEKVFLECVQDMDHENMFWYRQDPGLGLRLIYFSYDVKMKEKGDIPEGYSVSREKKERFSLILESASTNQTSMYLCASSLWTGEPKPNPYEQYFGPGTRLTVT.